This note documents a single TCR beta chain sequence. Its antigen remains unidentified. These data belong to a study of identifying expanded T cells in peripheral blood. General study findings and limits: Two-week clone count variance significantly increased as total template count grew. Differentially abundant clones: about 1.2 between replicates, 15 to 17 at about two weeks, 19 to 20 at four.

Sequenced by immunoSEQ multiplex PCR; TCRdb stores in-frame clones only, minus some. The sample carries some 78,000 clones, over 80% recorded once. The CDR3 contains 14 residues. Trimming removed 2 bases from V and 3 bases from J, with 8 bases in between. Germline CDR1 and CDR2: LNHDA and SQIVND (reference sequence). The receptor was derived from a person between 18 and 69 years old in good health. This chain uses TRBV19 with TRBJ2-1; the D is unclear. The specimen was blood. CDR3 bases: TGTGCCAGTAGTATATCCGCAGGCTACAATGAGCAGTTCTTC. Protein: CASSISAGYNEQFF.